This T cell receptor beta chain was captured in a study of shared clonotypes between healthy human individuals. Overall study results and limits: With few donors, the genetic and exposure-history diversity represented was limited.

Concerning this clone: The antigen is not known.

The authors' processing: Sequence data from immunoSEQ were junction-only and lacked quality scores; consequently, filtering differed. The data were produced by immunoSEQ multiplex PCR, yet TCRdb's version contains in-frame clones alone and is incomplete. That table supplies the V and J calls and clone size; D and trimming were determined from the DNA. The table records millions of clones, approximately 95% of them present only once. Trimming removed 1 base from V and 8 bases from J, with 12 bases in between. The CDR3 is made up of 14 amino acids. Germline CDR1 and CDR2: LNHNV and YYDKDF (reference sequence).

The specimen was naive CD4+ T cells from PBMCs. The subset: CD45RA+ positively selected. The chain recombines TRBV15 with TRBJ2-1; weak D call: TRBD2 (5 bases). The sequence was collected from a man younger than 30 in good health. Some clones in this sample may be carry-over from other donors' samples. CDR3 DNA: TGTGCCACCAGCAGAGGTAACCTAGCTGATGAGCAGTTCTTC. Translating it yields CATSRGNLADEQFF.